The clone carrying this T cell receptor (beta chain) has at least ten counts. V lost 8 bases and J lost 9; bases outside the gene matches: 3. CDR1 MNHEY and CDR2 SVGEGT come from the germline V gene. The CDR3 spans 12 residues. The entry originates in a study of T cell repertoires in cytomegalovirus infection. The wider study: Public TCR beta signatures indicated both CMV infection and matching HLA type.

Via MiXCR, TCRdb re-called the reads, giving one row per CDR3 protein. The top ten clones hold about 12% of a sample with roughly 310,000 distinct CDR3 sequences, about a sixth of them seen once. The source is a human donor in good health (CMV status not recorded). Some clones in this sample may be carry-over from other donors' samples. V and J are TRBV6-2 or TRBV6-3 and TRBJ1-6; 8 bases fit TRBD1. The sequenced material came from PBMCs. The CDR3 reads CASRTGPSPLHF. CDR3 nucleotide sequence: TGTGCCAGCCGGACAGGGCCTTCACCCCTCCACTTT.